The rows below give T cell receptor beta chains drawn from one sample of a study of blood T cell repertoires in COVID-19. Clones were sequenced by immunoSEQ multiplex PCR, and TCRdb holds only the in-frame ones, with some missing. The repertoire includes about half a million clones, approximately 89% of them detected once, and over 0.7% sits in the top ten. The sequencing sample was made of peripheral blood. The receptors were gathered from a man aged 18 to 30 with COVID-19, enrolled during active disease. CDR3s include the opening cysteine and the closing phenylalanine or tryptophan. The D gene is left open where the match is weak. Where a row states a size, it is once, few, many or the class of an expanded clone; other rows omit it.

V gene	J gene	clone size	D gene	CDR3 DNA	CDR3 protein
TRBV4-1	TRBJ2-1	once	TRBD2	TGCGCCAGCAGCCACGACGGGACTAGCGGGAGCCCCTACAATGAGCAGTTCTTC	CASSHDGTSGSPYNEQFF
TRBV7-9	TRBJ1-2	.	.	TGTGCCAGCACCCCCTTGGAGGAGGACCACTATGGCTACACCTTC	CASTPLEEDHYGYTF
TRBV7-9	TRBJ2-3	.	.	TGTGCCAGCAGCTTAGCGCTAAATACGCAGTATTTT	CASSLALNTQYF
TRBV5-4	TRBJ2-3	.	TRBD2	TGTGCCAGCAGCATGGGACTAGCGGGAGCTAATACGCAGTATTTT	CASSMGLAGANTQYF
TRBV9	TRBJ2-5	.	.	TGTGCCAGCAGCGTAGCGGGCGGGACGGAGACCCAGTACTTC	CASSVAGGTETQYF
TRBV11-3	TRBJ2-7	.	.	TGTGCCAGCAGCGCCGCAGCGGGTGGGGAGCAGTACTTC	CASSAAAGGEQYF
TRBV5-1	TRBJ1-6	once	TRBD1	TGCGCCAGCAGAGGGGGACAGGGTAATAATTCACCCCTCCACTTT	CASRGGQGNNSPLHF
TRBV6-5	TRBJ1-2	.	.	TGTGCCAGCAGCCCGGGGGGGAACGGCTACACCTTC	CASSPGGNGYTF
TRBV27	TRBJ2-7	.	.	TGTGCCAGCAGTTCCGACACCCTAGCCCACGAGCAGTACTTC	CASSSDTLAHEQYF
TRBV5-1	TRBJ1-1	once	.	TGCGCCAGCAGCCCGGGGGGGACTGAAGCTTTCTTT	CASSPGGTEAFF
TRBV18	TRBJ2-5	.	.	TGTGCCAGCTCACCACCGTCGACTAGGGGCCAAGAGACCCAGTACTTC	CASSPPSTRGQETQYF
TRBV2	TRBJ2-3	.	TRBD2	TGTGCCAGCAGTTCCCCGGGACTAGGGTCTCGGACAGATACGCAGTATTTT	CASSSPGLGSRTDTQYF
TRBV9	TRBJ2-5	.	TRBD2	TGTGCCAGCAGCGTAGCGGGGGGCCAAGAGACCCAGTACTTC	CASSVAGGQETQYF
TRBV6-5	TRBJ2-1	.	TRBD1	TGTGCCAGCAGCTCCAGACAGGGGGCTATGGAGCAGTTCTTC	CASSSRQGAMEQFF
TRBV11-2	TRBJ2-5	few	TRBD2	TGTGCCAGCAGCTTAGCGGGGGGGCCAGGGGAGACCCAGTACTTC	CASSLAGGPGETQYF
TRBV13	TRBJ1-2	.	.	TGTGCCAGCAGCCCGGGACAAAACTATGGCTACACCTTC	CASSPGQNYGYTF
TRBV3-1/TRBV3-2	TRBJ2-5	.	TRBD1	TGTGCCAGCAGCCAAGGGTTATCGGACAGGGTAGGGGAGACCCAGTACTTC	CASSQGLSDRVGETQYF
TRBV12-5	TRBJ2-3	.	TRBD2	TGTGCTAGTGGCCCGGGACTAAGCACAGATACGCAGTATTTT	CASGPGLSTDTQYF
TRBV29-1	TRBJ2-4	.	.	TGCAGCGTTGAAGGGTTAGGGGTTCAGTACTTC	CSVEGLGVQYF
TRBV11-3	TRBJ2-6	.	.	TGTGCCAGCAGCTTAGACGGACTTTTGGCCAACGTCCTGACTTTC	CASSLDGLLANVLTF
TRBV9	TRBJ2-1	.	.	TGTGCCAGCAGCGTAGTGGGGCAAATTTCTTCCAATGAGCAGTTCTTC	CASSVVGQISSNEQFF
TRBV5-1	TRBJ2-1	.	TRBD2	TGCGCCAGCAGCTTGGGAACTAGCGGGATGGGAAATGAGCAGTTCTTC	CASSLGTSGMGNEQFF
TRBV5-6	TRBJ2-3	once	TRBD1	TGTGCCAGCAGCTATATCCGGGACAGGGGGGTAGATACGCAGTATTTT	CASSYIRDRGVDTQYF
TRBV4-2	TRBJ1-2	few	TRBD1	TGTGCCAGCAGCCAAGAAGGGACAGGGGACTATGGCTACACCTTC	CASSQEGTGDYGYTF
TRBV11-2	TRBJ2-7	.	.	TGTGCCAGCAGCGACACCTTCTACGAGCAGTACTTC	CASSDTFYEQYF
TRBV5-6	TRBJ2-2	.	TRBD1	TGTGCCAGCAGCTTGTACAGGGGAATGGCCGGGGAGCTGTTTTTT	CASSLYRGMAGELFF
TRBV7-2	TRBJ1-5	.	.	TGTGCCAGCAGCTTTGGCCCCAATCAGCCCCAGCATTTT	CASSFGPNQPQHF
TRBV29-1	TRBJ2-1	.	TRBD2	TGCAGCGTTGGAGAGCGGGGGCCATACAATGAGCAGTTCTTC	CSVGERGPYNEQFF
TRBV2	TRBJ1-1	.	TRBD1	TGTGCCAGCAGTGAAAGGACAGGGGTCGCTTTCTTT	CASSERTGVAFF
TRBV4-2	TRBJ1-4	.	TRBD1	TGTGCCAGCAGCCAAGCCCAGGGGGTGACTAATGAAAAACTGTTTTTT	CASSQAQGVTNEKLFF
TRBV19	TRBJ2-1	.	TRBD2	TGTGCCAGTAGGGCCCTTGATAGCGGGAGGAATGAGCAGTTCTTC	CASRALDSGRNEQFF
TRBV27	TRBJ1-5	.	TRBD1	TGTGCCAGCGCCCCCGGGACAGGGGGCAATCAGCCCCAGCATTTT	CASAPGTGGNQPQHF
TRBV15	TRBJ1-4	.	.	TGTGCCACCAGCAGAGCACAGGCCTTTAATGAAAAACTGTTTTTT	CATSRAQAFNEKLFF
TRBV18	TRBJ1-2	once	TRBD1	TGTGCCAGCTCACGGGGACAGGGGGCTGATGGCTACACCTTC	CASSRGQGADGYTF
TRBV4-1	TRBJ2-1	.	.	TGCGCCAGCAGCCTCTTGGAGTGGCAGAATGAGCAGTTCTTC	CASSLLEWQNEQFF
TRBV7-9	TRBJ2-3	.	.	TGTGCCAGCAGCTTAACTGCGGCTAGCACAGATACGCAGTATTTT	CASSLTAASTDTQYF
TRBV6-5	TRBJ1-1	few	.	TGTGCCAGCAGCATCGGGAGGGACACTGAAGCTTTCTTT	CASSIGRDTEAFF
TRBV10-2	TRBJ1-2	.	.	TGCGCCAGCAGTGAGATGGGGGCCTCATTCTATGGCTACACCTTC	CASSEMGASFYGYTF
TRBV25-1	TRBJ2-3	.	.	TGTGCCAGCAGTGAATCGTCAGGGGTCGAAGGGTCAGATACGCAGTATTTT	CASSESSGVEGSDTQYF
TRBV19	TRBJ2-2	.	.	TGTGCCAGTAGCGGGTTTAACACCGGGGAGCTGTTTTTT	CASSGFNTGELFF
TRBV5-6	TRBJ1-3	.	.	TGTGCCAGCAGCTTGGCGGGAGCTGGAAACACCATATATTTT	CASSLAGAGNTIYF
TRBV7-2	TRBJ1-2	.	TRBD1	TGTGCCAGCAGCCTTACAGGGGGATATGGCTACACCTTC	CASSLTGGYGYTF
TRBV3-1/TRBV3-2	TRBJ1-1	.	TRBD1	TGTGCCAGCAGCCCGTTGACAGGGGGTGATGAAGCTTTCTTT	CASSPLTGGDEAFF
TRBV5-1	TRBJ2-3	.	.	TGCGCCAGCAGCTTCAGACAGTACACAGATACGCAGTATTTT	CASSFRQYTDTQYF
TRBV5-1	TRBJ2-3	.	.	TGCGCCAGCAGCTTAGGGGGGGCCTGGGATACGCAGTATTTT	CASSLGGAWDTQYF
TRBV27	TRBJ2-5	.	TRBD2	TGTGCCAGCAGGCCCATAGCGGGGGGGGGAGAGACCCAGTACTTC	CASRPIAGGGETQYF
TRBV5-6	TRBJ1-5	.	TRBD1	TGTGCCAGTAGCCCCGACAGGGAGCAGCCCCAGCATTTT	CASSPDREQPQHF
TRBV19	TRBJ1-5	.	TRBD1	TGTGCCAGTAGTGTTACCCATCTCAGGGGGTTCTCGCCCCAGCATTTT	CASSVTHLRGFSPQHF